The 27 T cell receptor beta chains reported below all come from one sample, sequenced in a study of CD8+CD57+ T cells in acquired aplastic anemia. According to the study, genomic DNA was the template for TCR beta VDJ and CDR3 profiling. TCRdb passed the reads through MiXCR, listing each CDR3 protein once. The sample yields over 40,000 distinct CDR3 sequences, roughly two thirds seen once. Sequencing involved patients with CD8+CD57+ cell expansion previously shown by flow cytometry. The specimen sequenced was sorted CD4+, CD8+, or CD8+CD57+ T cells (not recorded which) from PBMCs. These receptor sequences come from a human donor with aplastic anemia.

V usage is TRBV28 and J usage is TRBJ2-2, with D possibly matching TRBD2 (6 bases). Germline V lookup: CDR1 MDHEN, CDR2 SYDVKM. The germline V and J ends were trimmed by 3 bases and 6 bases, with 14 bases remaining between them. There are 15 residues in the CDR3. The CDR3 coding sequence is TGTGCCAGCAGTTTCCCCCTTAGGAGGGCCGGGGAGCTGTTTTTT. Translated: CASSFPLRRAGELFF.

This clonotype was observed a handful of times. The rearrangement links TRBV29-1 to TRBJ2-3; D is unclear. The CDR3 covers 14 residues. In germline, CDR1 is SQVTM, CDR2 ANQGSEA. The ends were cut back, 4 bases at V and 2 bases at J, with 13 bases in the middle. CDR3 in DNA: TGCAGCGTTGCAAGCCTGCCCCCCACAGATACGCAGTATTTT. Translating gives CSVASLPPTDTQYF.

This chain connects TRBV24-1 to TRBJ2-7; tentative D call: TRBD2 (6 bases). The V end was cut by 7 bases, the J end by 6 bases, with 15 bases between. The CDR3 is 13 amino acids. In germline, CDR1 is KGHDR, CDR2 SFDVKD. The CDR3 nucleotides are TGTGCCACCAGCGGGACTTCCTGGGGCGAGCAGTACTTC. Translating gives CATSGTSWGEQYF.

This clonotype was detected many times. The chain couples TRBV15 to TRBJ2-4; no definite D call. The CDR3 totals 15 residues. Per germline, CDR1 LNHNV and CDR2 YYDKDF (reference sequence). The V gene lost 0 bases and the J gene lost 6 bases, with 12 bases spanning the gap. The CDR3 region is CATSRDLNARNIQYF. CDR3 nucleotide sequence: TGTGCCACCAGCAGAGATCTGAACGCTAGAAACATTCAGTACTTC.

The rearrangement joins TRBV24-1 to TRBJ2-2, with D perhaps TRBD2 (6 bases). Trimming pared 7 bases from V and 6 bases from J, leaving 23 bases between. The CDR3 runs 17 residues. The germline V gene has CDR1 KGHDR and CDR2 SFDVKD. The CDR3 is CATSVSRGRSDAGELFF. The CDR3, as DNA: TGTGCCACCAGCGTTTCGCGGGGCAGGAGCGACGCCGGGGAGCTGTTTTTT.

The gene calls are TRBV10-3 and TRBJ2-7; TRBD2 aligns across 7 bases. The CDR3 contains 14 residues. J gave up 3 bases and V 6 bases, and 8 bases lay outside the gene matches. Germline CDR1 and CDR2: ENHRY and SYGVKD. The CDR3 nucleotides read TGTGCCATCAGCGGGAGCGGGACTCGCTACGAGCAGTACTTC. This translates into CAISGSGTRYEQYF.

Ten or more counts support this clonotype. CDR3 DNA sequence: TGCAGTGCTAGAGATCCAGGCCTGGGGGGCACTGAAGCTTTCTTT. This encodes CSARDPGLGGTEAFF. This rearrangement joins TRBV20-1 to TRBJ1-1; perhaps TRBD1 as D (5 bases). Germline loops: CDR1 DFQATT, CDR2 SNEGSKA (reference sequence). V shed 0 bases and J shed 4 bases, with 15 bases lying between them. The CDR3 runs to 15 residues.

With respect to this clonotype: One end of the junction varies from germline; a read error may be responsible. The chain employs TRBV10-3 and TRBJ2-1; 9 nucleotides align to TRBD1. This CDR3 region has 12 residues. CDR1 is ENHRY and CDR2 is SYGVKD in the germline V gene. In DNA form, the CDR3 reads TGTGCCATCGGACGGGACAGGGAAAGGCGCAATTTC. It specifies CAIGRDRERRNF.

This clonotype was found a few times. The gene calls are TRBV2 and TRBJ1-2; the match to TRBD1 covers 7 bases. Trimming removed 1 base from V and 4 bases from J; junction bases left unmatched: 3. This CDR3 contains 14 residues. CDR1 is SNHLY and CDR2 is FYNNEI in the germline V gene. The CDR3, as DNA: TGTGCCAGCAGTGAAGGGACAGGACCCTATGGCTACACCTTC. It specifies CASSEGTGPYGYTF.

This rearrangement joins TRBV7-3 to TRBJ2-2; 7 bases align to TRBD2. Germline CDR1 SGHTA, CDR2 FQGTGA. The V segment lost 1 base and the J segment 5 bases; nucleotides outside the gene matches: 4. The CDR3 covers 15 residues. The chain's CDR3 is CASSLSGGGTGELFF. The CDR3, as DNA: TGTGCCAGCAGCTTAAGCGGGGGAGGGACCGGGGAGCTGTTTTTT.

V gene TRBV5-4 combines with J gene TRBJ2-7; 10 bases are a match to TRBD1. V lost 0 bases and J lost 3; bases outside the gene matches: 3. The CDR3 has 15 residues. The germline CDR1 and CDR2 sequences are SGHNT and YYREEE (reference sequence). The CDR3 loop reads CASSLVGTGDYEQYF. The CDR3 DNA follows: TGTGCCAGCAGCTTGGTCGGGACAGGGGACTACGAGCAGTACTTC.

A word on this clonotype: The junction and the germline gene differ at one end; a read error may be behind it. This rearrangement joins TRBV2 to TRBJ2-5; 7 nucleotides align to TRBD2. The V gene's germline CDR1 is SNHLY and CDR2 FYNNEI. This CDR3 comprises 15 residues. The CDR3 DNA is TGTGCCAGAAGTGAAATCGGATCGGGGAGGGGGACCCAGTACTTC. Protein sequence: CARSEIGSGRGTQYF.

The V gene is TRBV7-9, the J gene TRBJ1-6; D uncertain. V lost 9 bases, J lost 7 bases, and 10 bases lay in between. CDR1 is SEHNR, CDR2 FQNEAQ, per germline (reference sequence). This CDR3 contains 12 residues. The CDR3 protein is CASGPGNSPLHF. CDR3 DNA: TGTGCCAGTGGACCAGGAAATTCACCCCTCCACTTT.

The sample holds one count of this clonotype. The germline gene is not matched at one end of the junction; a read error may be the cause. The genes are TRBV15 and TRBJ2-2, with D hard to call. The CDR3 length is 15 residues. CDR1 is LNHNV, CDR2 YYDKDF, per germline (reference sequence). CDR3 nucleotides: TGTGCCGCCAGCAGAGCCGGTCCGAACACCGGGGAGCTGTTTTTT. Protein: CAASRAGPNTGELFF.

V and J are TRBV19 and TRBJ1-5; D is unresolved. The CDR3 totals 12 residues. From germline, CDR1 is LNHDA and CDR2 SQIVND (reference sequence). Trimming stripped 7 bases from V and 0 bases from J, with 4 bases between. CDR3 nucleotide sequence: TGTGCCAGTAAAAGTAGCAATCAGCCCCAGCATTTT. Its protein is CASKSSNQPQHF.

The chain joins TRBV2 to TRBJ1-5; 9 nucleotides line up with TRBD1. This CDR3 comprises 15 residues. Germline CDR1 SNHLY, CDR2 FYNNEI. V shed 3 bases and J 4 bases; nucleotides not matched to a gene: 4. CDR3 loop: CASSDLGQGNQPQHF. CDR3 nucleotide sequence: TGTGCCAGCAGTGACCTCGGACAGGGGAATCAGCCCCAGCATTTT.

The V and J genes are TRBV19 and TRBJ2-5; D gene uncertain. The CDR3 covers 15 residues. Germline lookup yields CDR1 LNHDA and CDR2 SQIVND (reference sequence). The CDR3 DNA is TGTATGACATTGTGGTTTCCGGAGACCCAAGAGACCCAGTACTTC. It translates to CMTLWFPETQETQYF.

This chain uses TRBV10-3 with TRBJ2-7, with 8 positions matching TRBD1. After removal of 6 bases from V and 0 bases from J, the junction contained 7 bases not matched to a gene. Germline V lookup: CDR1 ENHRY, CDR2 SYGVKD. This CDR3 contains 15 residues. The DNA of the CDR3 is TGTGCCATCAGCAACAGGGGGGCGAGCTCCTACGAGCAGTACTTC. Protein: CAISNRGASSYEQYF.

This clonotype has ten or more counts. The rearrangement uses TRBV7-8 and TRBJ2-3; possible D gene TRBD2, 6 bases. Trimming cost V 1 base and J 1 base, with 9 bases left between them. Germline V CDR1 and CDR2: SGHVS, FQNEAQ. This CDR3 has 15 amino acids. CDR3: CASSLVLAGTDTQYF. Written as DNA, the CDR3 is TGTGCCAGCAGCTTAGTGTTAGCGGGCACAGATACGCAGTATTTT. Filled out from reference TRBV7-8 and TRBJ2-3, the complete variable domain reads GAGVSQSPRYKVAKRGQDVALRCDPISGHVSLFWYQQALGQGPEFLTYFQNEAQLDKSGLPSDRFFAERPEGSVSTLKIQRTQQEDSAVYLCASSLVLAGTDTQYFGPGTRLTVL.

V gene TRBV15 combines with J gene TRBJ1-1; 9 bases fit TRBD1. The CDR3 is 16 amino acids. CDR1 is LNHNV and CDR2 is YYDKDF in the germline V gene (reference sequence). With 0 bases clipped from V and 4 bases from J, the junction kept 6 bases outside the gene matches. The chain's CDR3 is CATSRDLGQGSTEAFF. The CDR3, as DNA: TGTGCCACCAGCAGAGATCTAGGACAGGGGAGCACTGAAGCTTTCTTT.

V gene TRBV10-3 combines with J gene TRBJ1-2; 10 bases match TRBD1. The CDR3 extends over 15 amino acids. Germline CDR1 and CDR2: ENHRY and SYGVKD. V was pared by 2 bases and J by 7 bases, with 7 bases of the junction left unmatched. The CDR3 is CAISEADRGVAGYTF. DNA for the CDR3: TGTGCCATCAGTGAGGCGGACAGGGGGGTGGCTGGCTACACCTTC.

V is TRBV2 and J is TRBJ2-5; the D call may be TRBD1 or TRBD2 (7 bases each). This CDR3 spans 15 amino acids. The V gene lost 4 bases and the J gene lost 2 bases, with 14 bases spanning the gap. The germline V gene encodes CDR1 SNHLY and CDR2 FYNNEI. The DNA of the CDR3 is TGTGCCAGCAGTGCTATGCAGGGGGGGCAAGAGACCCAGTACTTC. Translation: CASSAMQGGQETQYF.

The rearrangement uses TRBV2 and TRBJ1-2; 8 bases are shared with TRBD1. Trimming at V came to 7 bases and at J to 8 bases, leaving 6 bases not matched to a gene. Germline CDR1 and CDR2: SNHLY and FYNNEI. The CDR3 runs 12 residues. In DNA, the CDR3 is TGTGCCAGCAAAGGACAGGGCTACGGCTACACCTTC. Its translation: CASKGQGYGYTF.

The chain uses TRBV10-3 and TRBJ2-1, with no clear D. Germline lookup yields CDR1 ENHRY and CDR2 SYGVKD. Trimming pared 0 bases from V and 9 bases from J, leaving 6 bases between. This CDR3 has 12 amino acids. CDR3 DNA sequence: TGTGCCATCAGTGAGTCTCTGGTTGAGCAGTTCTTC. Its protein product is CAISESLVEQFF.

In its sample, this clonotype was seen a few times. The chain's CDR3 is CASSLPLITDTQYF. CDR3 nucleotides: TGTGCCAGCAGTCTCCCCCTAATCACAGATACGCAGTATTTT. This chain links TRBV25-1 with TRBJ2-3; D is unclear. CDR3 length equals 14 residues. Trimming left V 5 bases short and J 2 bases short, with 11 bases between. From germline, CDR1 is MGHDK and CDR2 SYGVNS. Together with reference TRBV25-1 and TRBJ2-3, the CDR3 gives the full variable domain: EADIYQTPRYLVIGTGKKITLECSQTMGHDKMYWYQQDPGMELHLIHYSYGVNSTEKGDLSSESTVSRIRTEHFPLTLESARPSHTSQYLCASSLPLITDTQYFGPGTRLTVL.

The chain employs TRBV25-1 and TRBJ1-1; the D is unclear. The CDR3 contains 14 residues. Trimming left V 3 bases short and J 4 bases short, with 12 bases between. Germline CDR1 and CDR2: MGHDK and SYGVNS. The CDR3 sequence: CASSDVGVGTEAFF. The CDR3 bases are TGTGCCAGCAGTGATGTTGGGGTGGGCACTGAAGCTTTCTTT.

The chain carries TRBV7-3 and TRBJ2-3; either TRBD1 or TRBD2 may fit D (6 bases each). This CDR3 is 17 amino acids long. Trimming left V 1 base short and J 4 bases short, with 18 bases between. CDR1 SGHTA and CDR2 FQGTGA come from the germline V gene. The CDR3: CASSLNGGILAADTQYF. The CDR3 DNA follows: TGTGCCAGCAGCTTAAACGGGGGCATTCTAGCAGCAGATACGCAGTATTTT. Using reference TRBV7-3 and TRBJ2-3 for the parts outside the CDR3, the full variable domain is GAGVSQTPSNKVTEKGKYVELRCDPISGHTALYWYRQSLGQGPEFLIYFQGTGAADDSGLPNDRFFAVRPEGSVSTLKIQRTERGDSAVYLCASSLNGGILAADTQYFGPGTRLTVL.